The 25 T cell receptor beta chains presented below share a single source sample, sequenced in a study of Tregs in tolerant kidney transplant recipients. Which antigens these TCRs recognize remains unknown. Sequencing was performed with immunoSEQ multiplex PCR; in TCRdb, only in-frame clones are kept and a portion is missing. The sample consists of 30,000 to 35,000 clones, 82% of them appearing once. Sequenced: Tregs from blood cultured with allogeneic cells. The receptors were gathered from a human donor in good health.

The chain has TRBV5-6 and TRBJ1-1; D remains ambiguous. Germline V gene lookup returns CDR1 SGHDT and CDR2 YYEEEE. This CDR3 is 11 amino acids long. Trimming shortened V by 7 bases and J by 5 bases, and 9 bases separated the two germline ends. CDR3 coding DNA: TGTGCCAGCGGAAGCCGGACTGAAGCTTTCTTT. Translation: CASGSRTEAFF.

The chain's CDR3 is CASSPSTGGTSGYTF. CDR3 coding DNA: TGCGCCAGCAGCCCGTCGACAGGGGGCACGAGCGGCTACACCTTC. The rearrangement links TRBV5-1 to TRBJ1-2; TRBD1 aligns across 10 bases. The CDR3 has 15 amino acids. Germline loops: CDR1 SGHRS, CDR2 YFSETQ. V was clipped by 4 bases and J by 8 bases; unmatched bases: 11.

Relative to its sample, this clone is medium-sized. This sequence joins TRBV7-9 and TRBJ1-2; D call uncertain. V was trimmed by 1 base and J by 5 bases, leaving 8 bases between them. The CDR3 runs 13 residues. CDR1 is SEHNR and CDR2 is FQNEAQ in the germline V gene (reference sequence). The CDR3 here is CASSLELSYGYTF. Written as DNA, the CDR3 is TGTGCCAGCAGCTTAGAGCTTAGTTATGGCTACACCTTC.

Relative to its sample, this clone is medium-sized. This chain joins TRBV29-1 and TRBJ2-3, with unresolved D. Trimming took off 4 bases at V and 4 bases at J, with 12 bases between the two ends. The CDR3 is made up of 13 amino acids. Germline V CDR1 and CDR2: SQVTM, ANQGSEA. CDR3 in amino acids: CSVALLGPDTQYF. Here the CDR3 DNA reads TGCAGCGTTGCCCTTTTAGGACCAGATACGCAGTATTTT.

The CDR3 sequence: CASSPGLYNEQFF. The CDR3 region has the DNA TGTGCCAGCTCACCGGGACTGTACAATGAGCAGTTCTTC. The chain combines TRBV18 with TRBJ2-1; perhaps TRBD2 as D (6 bases). Trimming removed 3 bases at V and 4 bases at J, with 7 bases between. The CDR3 is made up of 13 amino acids. Germline V gene sequence: CDR1 KGHSH, CDR2 LQKENI.

A few counts support this clone. This chain connects TRBV6-5 to TRBJ2-3; D perhaps matches TRBD1 (5 bases). Trimming took off 6 bases at V and 7 bases at J, with 20 bases between the two ends. Per the germline V gene, CDR1 is MNHEY and CDR2 is SVGAGI. The CDR3 is 15 amino acids. The DNA of the CDR3 is TGTGCCAGCAGCAGTGTGGGGCAGGCCGCTTATACGCAGTATTTT. This codes for CASSSVGQAAYTQYF.

This chain links TRBV5-7 with TRBJ1-2; D ambiguous. TRBV5-7 counts as an open reading frame of uncertain function. V dropped 0 bases and J dropped 5 bases, with 11 bases sitting between them. The CDR3 runs 14 residues. The CDR3 DNA reads TGTGCCAGCAGCTTGGATCATACCGAGTATGGCTACACCTTC. Translating gives CASSLDHTEYGYTF.

The gene calls are TRBV7-2 and TRBJ2-5; D may correspond to TRBD1 or TRBD2 (5 bases each). The CDR3 extends over 14 amino acids. Trimming cost V 3 bases and J 5 bases, with 13 bases left between them. Germline V lookup: CDR1 SGHTA, CDR2 FQGNSA. The CDR3 here is CASSFGAVVETQYF. The DNA for the CDR3 is TGTGCCAGCAGCTTCGGGGCTGTTGTGGAGACCCAGTACTTC. The full variable domain, in which reference TRBV7-2 and TRBJ2-5 provide the parts outside the CDR3, is GAGVSQSPSNKVTEKGKDVELRCDPISGHTALYWYRQSLGQGLEFLIYFQGNSAPDKSGLPSDRFSAERTGGSVSTLTIQRTQQEDSAVYLCASSFGAVVETQYFGPGTRLLVL.

J is TRBJ1-5 and V is TRBV6-5; TRBD1 agrees at 8 bases. Germline CDR1 MNHEY, CDR2 SVGAGI. V shed 6 bases, J shed 7 bases, and the junction held 11 bases outside the gene matches. The CDR3 is made up of 15 amino acids. DNA for the CDR3: TGTGCCAGCAGCCGGCTTGGACAGGGTGGGCAGCCCCAGCATTTT. This sequence encodes CASSRLGQGGQPQHF.

This clone was detected only once. This rearrangement joins TRBV5-1 to TRBJ2-3, with 8 nucleotides matching TRBD1. The V gene end was trimmed by 3 bases and the J gene end by 8 bases; junction bases not matched to a gene: 5. There are 13 residues in the CDR3. CDR1 and CDR2 from the germline V gene are SGHRS and YFSETQ. CDR3 sequence (DNA): TGCGCCAGCAGCTCAGGGGGCGCGGGTACGCAGTATTTT. Residues: CASSSGGAGTQYF.

J is TRBJ2-2 and V is TRBV10-3; D perhaps matches TRBD1 (6 bases). V was shortened by 7 bases and J by 5 bases, with 8 bases between the two germline ends. Germline values: CDR1 ENHRY, CDR2 SYGVKD. The CDR3 consists of 12 residues. Written as DNA, the CDR3 is TGTGCCATCAAACAGGGTACCGGGGAGCTGTTTTTT. This encodes CAIKQGTGELFF.

The chain combines TRBV6-1 with TRBJ2-5, with no clear D. The ends were cut back, 1 base at V and 5 bases at J, with 8 bases in the middle. The germline CDR1 and CDR2 sequences are MNHNS and SASEGT. This CDR3 has 13 residues. Here the CDR3 DNA reads TGTGCCAGCAGTGAAGGGTGGGCGGAGACCCAGTACTTC. Translating gives CASSEGWAETQYF.

This chain connects TRBV9 to TRBJ1-2, with D tentatively TRBD1 (5 bases). This CDR3 contains 15 residues. Trimming shortened V by 6 bases and J by 0 bases, and 15 bases separated the two germline ends. In germline, CDR1 is SGDLS, CDR2 YYNGEE. CDR3 loop: CASNQGWGANYGYTF. DNA of the CDR3: TGTGCCAGCAATCAGGGATGGGGAGCTAACTATGGCTACACCTTC.

This clone was counted once. J is TRBJ1-4 and V is TRBV11-2; D unclear. Between the trimmed V and J ends, which lost 6 bases and 4 bases, there was a span of 12 bases. The CDR3 is made up of 14 amino acids. Germline CDR1 is SGHAT and CDR2 is FQNNGV. The CDR3 sequence is CASSPGLNNEKLFF. The CDR3 DNA reads TGTGCCAGCAGTCCCGGACTAAATAATGAAAAACTGTTTTTT. Based on the CDR3 plus reference TRBV11-2 and TRBJ1-4, the full variable domain is EAGVAQSPRYKIIEKRQSVAFWCNPISGHATLYWYQQILGQGPKLLIQFQNNGVVDDSQLPKDRFSAERLKGVDSTLKIQPAKLEDSAVYLCASSPGLNNEKLFFGSGTQLSVL.

The chain couples TRBV7-6 to TRBJ2-5; D gene ambiguous. In germline, CDR1 is SGHVS, CDR2 FNYEAQ. There are 11 residues in the CDR3. The V end lost 4 bases, the J end lost 5 bases, and 5 bases lay between the germline ends. The CDR3 DNA reads as TGTGCCAGCAGCTCCAGGGAGACCCAGTACTTC. Its protein is CASSSRETQYF.

A few counts support this clone. The J gene is TRBJ2-3, the V gene TRBV15; 8 nucleotides match TRBD2. The CDR3 has 13 residues. The V segment lost 2 bases and the J segment 6 bases; nucleotides outside the gene matches: 1. Germline V gene data show CDR1 as LNHNV and CDR2 as YYDKDF (reference sequence). The CDR3 nucleotides read TGTGCCACCAGCAGACGACTAGCGGATACGCAGTATTTT. Protein sequence: CATSRRLADTQYF.

V gene TRBV5-1 combines with J gene TRBJ2-2; 9 bases align to TRBD1. The germline V gene encodes CDR1 SGHRS and CDR2 YFSETQ. V shed 7 bases and J 0 bases; nucleotides not matched to a gene: 4. The CDR3 length is 15 residues. The CDR3 coding sequence is TGCGCCAGCCGCGGGGACAGGGCGAACACCGGGGAGCTGTTTTTT. It translates to CASRGDRANTGELFF. The entire variable domain, with the rest obtained from reference TRBV5-1 and TRBJ2-2, is as follows: KAGVTQTPRYLIKTRGQQVTLSCSPISGHRSVSWYQQTPGQGLQFLFEYFSETQRNKGNFPGRFSGRQFSNSRSEMNVSTLELGDSALYLCASRGDRANTGELFFGEGSRLTVL.

The chain uses TRBV5-6 and TRBJ1-2; D gene uncertain. Germline V gene data show CDR1 as SGHDT and CDR2 as YYEEEE. The CDR3 consists of 11 residues. Trimming took 6 bases from V and 7 from J, leaving 10 bases between them. The CDR3 loop reads CASTREGGYTF. Written as DNA, the CDR3 is TGTGCCAGCACAAGGGAAGGTGGCTACACCTTC.

The gene calls are TRBV30 and TRBJ1-2; tentative D call: TRBD1 (5 bases). V lost 6 bases to trimming and J lost 5 bases, with 13 bases between them. Germline assignment: CDR1 GTSNPN and CDR2 SVGIG (reference sequence). The CDR3 loop spans 12 amino acids. Here the CDR3 DNA reads TGTGCCTGCGCGGAGGGGCTGTATGGCTACACCTTC. Protein product: CACAEGLYGYTF.

The rearrangement links TRBV19 to TRBJ2-7; D is undetermined. Per germline, CDR1 LNHDA and CDR2 SQIVND (reference sequence). V was pared by 6 bases and J by 1 base, with 10 bases between. This CDR3 spans 13 amino acids. CDR3 sequence (DNA): TGTGCCAGTAGCCCCGTGGGGTCCTACGAGCAGTACTTC. Translation gives CASSPVGSYEQYF.

The chain employs TRBV19 and TRBJ1-1; 8 bases match TRBD1. Germline V CDR1 and CDR2: LNHDA, SQIVND (reference sequence). Trimming at V came to 8 bases and at J to 3 bases, leaving 5 bases not matched to a gene. CDR3 length: 13 residues. DNA for the CDR3: TGTGCCAGTCTCAGGGGGCCGTACACTGAAGCTTTCTTT. Translating gives CASLRGPYTEAFF.

The CDR3: CASSVLAGDPFF. The CDR3 DNA follows: TGTGCCAGCAGTGTCCTAGCGGGGGACCCTTTCTTC. The chain uses TRBV6-1 and TRBJ2-1; 10 bases match TRBD2. CDR3 size: 12 residues. Trimming at V came to 4 bases and at J to 16 bases, leaving 7 bases not matched to a gene. Germline V gives CDR1 MNHNS, CDR2 SASEGT.

The chain employs TRBV19 and TRBJ2-1; 9 nucleotides align to TRBD2. Germline V CDR1 and CDR2: LNHDA, SQIVND (reference sequence). With 4 bases clipped from V and 0 bases from J, the junction kept 13 bases outside the gene matches. There are 19 residues in the CDR3. The CDR3 region has the DNA TGTGCCAGTAGTAGAGGGGCAGCCCTTAGCGGGAGCTCCTACAATGAGCAGTTCTTC. Translated: CASSRGAALSGSSYNEQFF.

CDR3 in amino acids: CASQEDSWNTEAFF. The CDR3 DNA is TGTGCCAGCCAGGAGGACAGCTGGAACACTGAAGCTTTCTTT. The chain is built from TRBV6-6 and TRBJ1-1; the D gene is possibly TRBD1 (6 bases). Trimming stripped 8 bases from V and 1 base from J, with 14 bases between. Germline V gene lookup returns CDR1 MNHNY and CDR2 SVGAGI (reference sequence). The CDR3 sequence is 14 residues long.

This clone was seen once. The genes are TRBV11-2 and TRBJ2-2; unclear D gene. Trimming took 5 bases from V and 6 from J, leaving 10 bases between them. Germline V gene lookup returns CDR1 SGHAT and CDR2 FQNNGV. CDR3 length: 13 amino acids. CDR3 protein: CASSRPFSGELFF. CDR3 in DNA: TGTGCCAGCAGCAGACCTTTCTCCGGGGAGCTGTTTTTT.